This passage covers 32 T cell receptor beta chains from one sample sequenced in a study of blood T cell repertoires in COVID-19. Measured with immunoSEQ multiplex PCR; TCRdb has only the in-frame clones, and not every one. The repertoire holds 280,000 or so clones, with about 90% as singletons. What was sequenced was PBMCs or T cells enriched from blood (not recorded which). The receptors shown here come from a woman aged 18-35 years with acute COVID-19.

This sequence joins TRBV5-1 and TRBJ2-1; 7 nucleotides line up with TRBD1. CDR3 length: 12 amino acids. The ends lost 3 bases at V and 8 bases at J; junction bases unmatched: 2. Germline CDR1 reads SGHRS; CDR2 reads YFSETQ. This CDR3 is CASSYQGDEQFF. DNA for the CDR3: TGCGCCAGCAGCTACCAGGGGGATGAGCAGTTCTTC.

The chain employs TRBV2 and TRBJ1-5; possible D gene TRBD1, 5 bases. Germline V gene data show CDR1 as SNHLY and CDR2 as FYNNEI. This CDR3 has 14 residues. V was cut by 5 bases and J by 10 bases, with 18 bases left in between. This CDR3 is CASSTEGTFRPQHF. The CDR3 DNA reads as TGTGCCAGCAGTACGGAGGGGACTTTCCGTCCCCAGCATTTT.

The rearrangement links TRBV24-1 to TRBJ2-1; TRBD2 matches 9 bases. The J segment lost 7 bases and the V segment lost 9 bases, leaving 6 bases of the junction unmatched. Germline CDR1 and CDR2: KGHDR and SFDVKD. This CDR3 is built from 13 residues. CDR3 in amino acids: CATAGGPGNEQFF. CDR3 sequence (DNA): TGTGCCACCGCGGGGGGGCCAGGTAATGAGCAGTTCTTC.

The rearrangement links TRBV20-1 to TRBJ2-3; 8 bases match TRBD1. V was clipped by 3 bases and J by 4 bases; unmatched bases: 9. CDR1 is DFQATT, CDR2 SNEGSKA, per germline (reference sequence). The CDR3 runs to 15 residues. This CDR3 is CSASEFRGRSDTQYF. CDR3 nucleotide sequence: TGCAGTGCTAGTGAGTTCAGGGGGCGGTCAGATACGCAGTATTTT.

This clone was observed a handful of times. CDR3 nucleotides: TGTGCCAGCAGCCCGCAGACAGGGATGATTAGCACAGATACGCAGTATTTT. This translates into CASSPQTGMISTDTQYF. The chain links TRBV5-8 to TRBJ2-3; TRBD1 aligns across 7 bases. V dropped 4 bases and J dropped 0; count of bases not matched to a gene: 11. Per the germline V gene, CDR1 is SGHTS and CDR2 is YDEGEE. This CDR3 spans 17 amino acids.

This chain connects TRBV6-5 to TRBJ1-1, with 8 nucleotides matching TRBD1. Per the germline V gene, CDR1 is MNHEY and CDR2 is SVGAGI. Unmatched junction bases numbered 1, after V lost 0 bases and J lost 1 base. This CDR3 is 15 amino acids long. As DNA, the CDR3 is TGTGCCAGCAGTTACTCGGACAGGGAGAACACTGAAGCTTTCTTT. This gives the protein CASSYSDRENTEAFF.

This clone has just one count. The chain links TRBV7-2 to TRBJ2-1, with 8 bases that match TRBD2. The junction had 6 bases not matched to a gene; V was cut back by 1 base and J by 7 bases. The CDR3 contains 15 residues. CDR1 and CDR2 (germline): SGHTA, FQGNSA. The CDR3 here is CASSLGTSWANEQFF. DNA of the CDR3: TGTGCCAGCAGCTTAGGGACTAGCTGGGCAAATGAGCAGTTCTTC.

V is TRBV19 and J is TRBJ2-7, with TRBD2 matching 12 bases. The CDR3 totals 18 residues. Germline CDR1 and CDR2: LNHDA and SQIVND (reference sequence). The trim removed 5 bases at V and 2 bases at J, leaving 13 bases unmatched. This CDR3 is CASSVGTSGPPGAYEQYF. As DNA, the CDR3 is TGTGCCAGTAGTGTCGGGACTAGCGGGCCCCCAGGGGCCTACGAGCAGTACTTC.

The rearrangement uses TRBV28 and TRBJ1-2, with D perhaps matching TRBD1 (5 bases). Germline V gene lookup returns CDR1 MDHEN and CDR2 SYDVKM. Trimming left V 3 bases short and J 6 bases short, with 11 bases between. There are 13 residues in the CDR3. As DNA, the CDR3 is TGTGCCAGCAGTTTTTCAGGGATGGATGGCTACACCTTC. Protein sequence: CASSFSGMDGYTF.

With respect to this clone: This sample includes further DNA sequences coding for the same CDR3. V gene TRBV10-3 combines with J gene TRBJ2-7; 9 nucleotides align to TRBD2. The CDR3 is 13 residues long. Germline CDR1 is ENHRY and CDR2 is SYGVKD. V shed 6 bases and J 5 bases; nucleotides not matched to a gene: 5. The CDR3 spells CAISASGEDEQYF. As DNA, the CDR3 is TGTGCCATCAGCGCTAGCGGGGAGGACGAGCAGTACTTC.

This chain joins TRBV7-2 and TRBJ2-1; D gene uncertain. The CDR3 consists of 13 residues. V was trimmed by 5 bases and J by 7 bases, leaving 12 bases between them. The germline V gene encodes CDR1 SGHTA and CDR2 FQGNSA. In DNA form, the CDR3 reads TGTGCCAGCAGCCCTTTTGTTACAAATGAGCAGTTCTTC. Translated, it gives CASSPFVTNEQFF. The full variable domain, in which reference TRBV7-2 and TRBJ2-1 provide the parts outside the CDR3, is GAGVSQSPSNKVTEKGKDVELRCDPISGHTALYWYRQSLGQGLEFLIYFQGNSAPDKSGLPSDRFSAERTGGSVSTLTIQRTQQEDSAVYLCASSPFVTNEQFFGPGTRLTVL.

This sequence joins TRBV5-1 and TRBJ1-1; TRBD1 matches at 7 bases. The CDR3 spans 15 residues. Germline lookup yields CDR1 SGHRS and CDR2 YFSETQ. Trimming removed 4 bases from V and 0 bases from J; junction bases left unmatched: 6. This CDR3 reads CASSVRQGLNTEAFF. CDR3 DNA: TGCGCCAGCAGCGTTCGACAGGGTTTGAACACTGAAGCTTTCTTT. The full variable domain, completed using reference TRBV5-1 and TRBJ1-1, is KAGVTQTPRYLIKTRGQQVTLSCSPISGHRSVSWYQQTPGQGLQFLFEYFSETQRNKGNFPGRFSGRQFSNSRSEMNVSTLELGDSALYLCASSVRQGLNTEAFFGQGTRLTVV.

The genes are TRBV27 and TRBJ2-5; 8 bases align to TRBD1. Germline CDR1 is MNHEY and CDR2 is SMNVEV (reference sequence). Trimming took 5 bases from V and 9 from J; bases not matched to a gene: 14. This CDR3 region has 15 residues. Here the CDR3 reads CASSKTGQVKVAQYF. For the CDR3, the DNA is TGTGCCAGCAGTAAGACGGGACAGGTCAAGGTGGCCCAGTACTTC.

The CDR3 DNA is TGTGCCATCAGTCCCCGGGGTGGGCAGTTACCCCATGAGCAGTTCTTC. It is translated as CAISPRGGQLPHEQFF. The rearrangement uses TRBV10-3 and TRBJ2-1; D is perhaps TRBD2 (5 bases). Trimming took 5 bases from V and 8 from J, leaving 22 bases between them. The CDR3 length is 16 residues. Germline CDR1 and CDR2: ENHRY and SYGVKD.

The rearrangement links TRBV10-3 to TRBJ2-1, with 8 nucleotides matching TRBD1. CDR1 is ENHRY, CDR2 SYGVKD, per germline. The CDR3 is 13 amino acids. With V trimmed by 6 bases and J by 7 bases, 5 bases remained unmatched. CDR3 in DNA: TGTGCCATCAGGCGGACAGGGCCAAATGAGCAGTTCTTC. Translated: CAIRRTGPNEQFF.

Turning to this clone: It is unclear where the CDR3 begins or ends on the DNA, so no DNA is shown, and the CDR3 is as TCRdb lists it. J is TRBJ2-2 and V is TRBV21-1; the table calls TRBD1, which could not be checked here. TRBV21-1 is termed a pseudogene. A total of 17 residues make up the CDR3, ends included. CDR3 residues: CASSKAFGTGSDGELFF.

The chain uses TRBV7-2 and TRBJ2-3, with no clear D. This CDR3 comprises 15 residues. The V gene lost 4 bases and the J gene lost 1 base, with 12 bases spanning the gap. The germline V gene has CDR1 SGHTA and CDR2 FQGNSA. The chain's CDR3 is CASSSRALGTDTQYF. In DNA form, the CDR3 reads TGTGCCAGCAGCTCTCGCGCCTTGGGCACAGATACGCAGTATTTT.

This chain joins TRBV2 and TRBJ2-3, with 7 positions matching TRBD2. The V and J ends lost 1 base and 6 bases, in that order; junction bases with no gene match: 1. The CDR3 loop spans 13 amino acids. CDR1 is SNHLY, CDR2 FYNNEI, per germline. CDR3 protein: CASSEEGGDTQYF. CDR3 coding DNA: TGTGCCAGCAGTGAAGAGGGAGGGGATACGCAGTATTTT.

The V call is TRBV19, the J call TRBJ2-7; 10 nucleotides match TRBD2. This CDR3 comprises 14 residues. The junction had 5 bases not matched to a gene; V was cut back by 5 bases and J by 4 bases. CDR1 and CDR2 (germline): LNHDA, SQIVND (reference sequence). CDR3 loop: CASSAGLAVYEQYF. The CDR3 nucleotides read TGTGCCAGTAGTGCCGGACTAGCGGTGTACGAGCAGTACTTC.

This clone was detected a few times. The rearrangement joins TRBV28 to TRBJ2-3, with a weak D call TRBD2 (5 bases). This CDR3 contains 14 residues. Trimming removed 6 bases at V and 4 bases at J, with 14 bases between. CDR1 and CDR2 (germline): MDHEN, SYDVKM. The CDR3 bases are TGTGCCAGCAGGGATGGAGGTGGGGCAGATACGCAGTATTTT. As protein: CASRDGGGADTQYF.

The genes are TRBV7-9 and TRBJ1-2; 7 nucleotides match TRBD1. CDR1 is SEHNR and CDR2 is FQNEAQ in the germline V gene (reference sequence). CDR3 length: 13 residues. The V and J ends lost 1 base and 6 bases, in that order; junction bases with no gene match: 2. The CDR3 here is CASSLVGQDGYTF. For the CDR3, the DNA is TGTGCCAGCAGCTTAGTTGGACAGGATGGCTACACCTTC.

The CDR3 sequence is CASSAPDFPSYEQYF. CDR3 nucleotides: TGTGCCAGCAGCGCCCCTGACTTTCCCTCCTACGAGCAGTACTTC. V is TRBV7-9 and J is TRBJ2-7; no firm D call. In germline, CDR1 is SEHNR, CDR2 FQNEAQ (reference sequence). V dropped 5 bases and J dropped 0 bases, with 14 bases sitting between them. This CDR3 has 15 amino acids.

This clone turned up a few times. The V and J genes are TRBV7-6 and TRBJ1-1; D is uncertain. Per the germline V gene, CDR1 is SGHVS and CDR2 is FNYEAQ. Trimming removed 3 bases at V and 1 base at J, with 9 bases between. The CDR3 consists of 14 residues. The CDR3 spells CASSLLGGNTEAFF. In DNA, the CDR3 is TGTGCCAGCAGCTTGCTCGGAGGGAACACTGAAGCTTTCTTT.

The table lists this clone with a count of one. The CDR3 DNA reads as TGTGCCAGCAGCTTCAAACTAGCGGGTTACAATGAGCAGTTCTTC. Encoded protein: CASSFKLAGYNEQFF. The V and J genes are TRBV7-2 and TRBJ2-1; TRBD2 aligns across 9 bases. The CDR3 extends over 15 amino acids. J lost 4 bases, V lost 3 bases, and 4 bases had no gene match. Germline-derived CDR1 and CDR2 are SGHTA and FQGNSA.

The chain employs TRBV18 and TRBJ1-2; D remains ambiguous. In germline, CDR1 is KGHSH, CDR2 LQKENI. Deletions cut 2 bases from V and 4 bases from J, with 11 bases between. The CDR3 is 14 amino acids. The CDR3 loop is CASSPAAEGYGYTF. The CDR3 DNA is TGTGCCAGCTCACCAGCGGCAGAAGGCTATGGCTACACCTTC.

The chain combines TRBV9 with TRBJ2-1, with D tentatively TRBD2 (5 bases). This CDR3 is built from 15 residues. V was pared by 1 base and J by 8 bases, with 16 bases between. Germline lookup yields CDR1 SGDLS and CDR2 YYNGEE. The CDR3 DNA sequence: TGTGCCAGCAGCGTATCTGGATTCGCCGGGGATGAGCAGTTCTTC. Amino acid sequence: CASSVSGFAGDEQFF.

CDR3 amino acids: CASSFGRNYEQYF. DNA for the CDR3: TGTGCCAGCAGCTTCGGGAGGAACTACGAGCAGTACTTC. The J gene is TRBJ2-7, the V gene TRBV7-3, with 7 bases lining up with TRBD2. V dropped 3 bases and J dropped 3; count of bases not matched to a gene: 2. Germline V gene sequence: CDR1 SGHTA, CDR2 FQGTGA. This CDR3 region has 13 residues.

The CDR3 DNA sequence: TGTGCCAGCAGCGCGGAGGTCTCCTACAATGAGCAGTTCTTC. Protein: CASSAEVSYNEQFF. The rearrangement joins TRBV9 to TRBJ2-1; D may be TRBD2 (5 bases). Germline assignment: CDR1 SGDLS and CDR2 YYNGEE. This CDR3 has 14 residues. Trimming stripped 3 bases from V and 0 bases from J, with 7 bases between.

V and J are TRBV5-1 and TRBJ1-2; the D gene is possibly TRBD1 (6 bases). CDR3 length: 17 amino acids. V shed 5 bases and J shed 2 bases, with 22 bases lying between them. Germline V CDR1 and CDR2: SGHRS, YFSETQ. In DNA, the CDR3 is TGCGCCAGCAGAGCCAGGCCGGGCGGGGGGCCGAACTATGGCTACACCTTC. Encoded protein: CASRARPGGGPNYGYTF. Supplemented by reference TRBV5-1 and TRBJ1-2, the full variable domain reads KAGVTQTPRYLIKTRGQQVTLSCSPISGHRSVSWYQQTPGQGLQFLFEYFSETQRNKGNFPGRFSGRQFSNSRSEMNVSTLELGDSALYLCASRARPGGGPNYGYTFGSGTRLTVV.

V and J are TRBV27 and TRBJ2-1, with D perhaps matching TRBD2 (6 bases). The germline CDR1 and CDR2 sequences are MNHEY and SMNVEV (reference sequence). Between the trimmed V and J ends, which lost 2 bases and 0 bases, there was a span of 8 bases. The CDR3 sequence is 15 residues long. This CDR3 reads CASSLGGASYNEQFF. The CDR3 DNA follows: TGTGCCAGCAGTTTAGGCGGGGCCTCCTACAATGAGCAGTTCTTC.

The count of this clone is one. This chain links TRBV27 with TRBJ2-3; tentative D call: TRBD2 (5 bases). The CDR3 length is 14 residues. The germline CDR1 and CDR2 sequences are MNHEY and SMNVEV (reference sequence). The V and J ends lost 3 bases and 5 bases respectively, with 12 bases between them. The CDR3 protein is CASSFWQREDTQYF. CDR3 nucleotide sequence: TGTGCCAGCAGTTTTTGGCAGAGGGAAGATACGCAGTATTTT.

The chain couples TRBV7-2 to TRBJ2-3; possibly TRBD1 for D (5 bases). The germline V gene has CDR1 SGHTA and CDR2 FQGNSA. Deletions cut 3 bases from V and 1 base from J, with 11 bases between. The CDR3 is 15 residues long. CDR3 nucleotides: TGTGCCAGCAGCTTCGGACAATTCGGCACAGATACGCAGTATTTT. It yields the protein CASSFGQFGTDTQYF.